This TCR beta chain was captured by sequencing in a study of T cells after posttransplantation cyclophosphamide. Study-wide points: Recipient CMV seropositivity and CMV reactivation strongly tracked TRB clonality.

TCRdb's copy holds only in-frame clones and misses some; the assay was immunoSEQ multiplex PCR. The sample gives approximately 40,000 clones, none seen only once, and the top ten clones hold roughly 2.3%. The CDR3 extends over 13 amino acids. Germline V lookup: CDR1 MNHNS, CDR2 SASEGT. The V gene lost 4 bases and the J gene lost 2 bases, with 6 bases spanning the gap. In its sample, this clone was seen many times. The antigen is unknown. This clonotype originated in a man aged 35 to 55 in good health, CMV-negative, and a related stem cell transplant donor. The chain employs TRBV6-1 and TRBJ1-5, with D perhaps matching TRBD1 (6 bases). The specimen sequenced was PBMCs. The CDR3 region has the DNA TGTGCCAGCAGTGGGACAGGCAATCAGCCCCAGCATTTT. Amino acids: CASSGTGNQPQHF.